This T cell receptor beta chain was sequenced during a study of blood T cell repertoires in COVID-19. How the authors handled the data: Amplification of reference gene primers was used by the study to estimate nucleated cell counts. Using immunoSEQ multiplex PCR, the repertoire was profiled, and TCRdb retains in-frame clones only, with some absent. From that table come the V and J calls and clone size; the DNA was used to work out D and trimming. Seen here are roughly 260,000 clones, approximately 86% observed once, and the top ten hold 8.5% to 10%. After removal of 6 bases from V and 4 bases from J, the junction contained 10 bases not matched to a gene. Germline CDR1 is MNHEY and CDR2 is SVGAGI. CDR3 length: 15 amino acids.

The clonotype comes from a man in his forties who had recovered from COVID-19. This chain joins TRBV6-5 and TRBJ2-3; 7 bases are a match to TRBD2. What was sequenced was peripheral blood. This CDR3 is CASRDGGSRPDTQYF. CDR3 sequence (DNA): TGTGCCAGCAGGGACGGCGGGAGCCGGCCAGATACGCAGTATTTT.